The clone carrying this TCR beta chain was observed many times. Its antigen is still unknown. Diagnostic decisions used clinical symptoms, serum thyroxine and TRAb, thyroid ultrasound and orbital computed tomography. RNA transcripts provided the source from which TCR beta CDR3 regions were amplified. The HTBI primer set served for first-round RT-PCR of the TCR CDR3. Each CDR3 protein is one row after TCRdb ran MiXCR on the multiplex PCR reads. The data contain about 690,000 distinct CDR3 sequences, 15% to 20% of them singletons. This sample is part of a study of T cells in Graves' hyperthyroidism and ophthalmopathy. Findings of the study overall: Most thyroid clonotypes expanded above 0.001 were also detected in blood. Before onset, by a median of approximately 5.9 months, the model predicted ophthalmopathy. A model built on 13 V-J features separated ophthalmopathy from stable hyperthyroidism.

Sequencing was done on a sample of blood. This sequence was found in a man aged 50 or older with Graves' hyperthyroidism.

CDR3 bases: TGTGCCAGCAGTTTAGGCCAACAGCTCTATGGCTACACCTTC. Translated, it gives CASSLGQQLYGYTF. The J gene is TRBJ1-2, the V gene TRBV28, with no clear D. The V gene lost 2 bases and the J gene lost 4 bases, with 11 bases spanning the gap. This CDR3 has 14 amino acids. The V gene's germline CDR1 is MDHEN and CDR2 SYDVKM.